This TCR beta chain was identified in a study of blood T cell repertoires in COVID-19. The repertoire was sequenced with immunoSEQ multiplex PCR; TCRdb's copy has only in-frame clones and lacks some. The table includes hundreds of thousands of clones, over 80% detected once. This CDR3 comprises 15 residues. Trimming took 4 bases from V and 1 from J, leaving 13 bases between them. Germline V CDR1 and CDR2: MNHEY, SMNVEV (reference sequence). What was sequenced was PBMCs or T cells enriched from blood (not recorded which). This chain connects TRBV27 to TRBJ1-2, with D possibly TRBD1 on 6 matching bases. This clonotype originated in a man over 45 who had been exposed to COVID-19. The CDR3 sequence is CASSSHRQDNYGYTF. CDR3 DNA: TGTGCCAGCAGTTCCCACCGACAGGATAACTATGGCTACACCTTC.